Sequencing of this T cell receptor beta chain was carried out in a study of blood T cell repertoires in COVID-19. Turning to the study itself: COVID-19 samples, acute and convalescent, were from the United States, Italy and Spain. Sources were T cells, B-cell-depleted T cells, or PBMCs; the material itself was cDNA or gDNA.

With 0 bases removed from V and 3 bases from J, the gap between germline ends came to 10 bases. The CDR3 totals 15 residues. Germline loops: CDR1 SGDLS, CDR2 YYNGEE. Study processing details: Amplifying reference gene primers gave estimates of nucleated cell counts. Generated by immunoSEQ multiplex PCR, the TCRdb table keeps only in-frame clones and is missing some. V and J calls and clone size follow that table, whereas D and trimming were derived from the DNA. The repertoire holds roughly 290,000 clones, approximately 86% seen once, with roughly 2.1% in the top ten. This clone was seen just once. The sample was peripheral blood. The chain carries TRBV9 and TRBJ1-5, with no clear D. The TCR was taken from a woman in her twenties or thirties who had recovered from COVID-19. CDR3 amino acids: CASSVGAGNNQPQHF. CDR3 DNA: TGTGCCAGCAGCGTAGGGGCGGGGAACAATCAGCCCCAGCATTTT.